This is a list of T cell receptor beta chains from one sample in a study of blood T cell repertoires in COVID-19. The protocol was immunoSEQ multiplex PCR, while the TCRdb copy is restricted to in-frame clones and leaves out a portion. The sample carries roughly 59,000 clones, 76% recorded once. Source material: peripheral blood. These receptors originate from a woman between 50 and 59 years old with active or convalescent COVID-19. CDR3s leave out the opening cysteine and the closing phenylalanine or tryptophan. Each record gives: clone size, V gene, D gene, CDR3 protein. A D gene is named only where the DNA matches it firmly. Only part of the rows carry a size: once, few, many, or a class if the clone is expanded.

>NA|TRBV24-1|NA
ATSDRRGTDTQY
>once|TRBV18|TRBD1
ASSSGTGGENGYT
>NA|TRBV27|TRBD1
ASSLTGRLGTEAF
>NA|TRBV19|NA
ASSIVGQNLKPSDRYQPQH
>NA|TRBV11-2|NA
ASRVEGQRETQY
>few|TRBV19|TRBD1
ASSNPSRTGGRSGYT
>NA|TRBV4-3|NA
ASSQDRGSNYGYT
>NA|TRBV5-1|NA
ASSLVRQARQETQY
>NA|TRBV7-2|NA
ASRNFSNQPQH
>NA|TRBV9|NA
ASSVASDTSYNEQF
>NA|TRBV9|NA
ASSSDSSSYNEQF
>NA|TRBV12-3/TRBV12-4|NA
ASSFLENQPQH
>NA|TRBV18|NA
ASSSGTSQETQY
>NA|TRBV5-1|TRBD1
ASSPGQGKADTQY
>few|TRBV7-2|NA
ASSLDPGVADTQY
>NA|TRBV5-6|TRBD1
ASSFRDRRNTEAF
>NA|TRBV2|NA
ASRDMRNTEAF
>NA|TRBV19|NA
ASSIYGIGNQPQH
>NA|TRBV27|NA
ASSLSPRGLEKLF
>NA|TRBV2|NA
ASRSSGDSNQPQH
>few|TRBV7-2|TRBD1
ASSPQTGIAEAF
>NA|TRBV9|TRBD2
ASSGTTPASGITDTQY
>NA|TRBV30|NA
AWSVRQIVRYSNQPQH
>NA|TRBV7-9|NA
ASSPLGNSYEQY
>NA|TRBV19|TRBD1
ASSLHSGTGAYEQY
>NA|TRBV4-1|TRBD1
ASSQGDRFRGEQY
>NA|TRBV6-1|NA
ASSELSPGSTEAF
>NA|TRBV4-2|TRBD2
ASSHTSGGASYYEQY
>NA|TRBV7-2|NA
ASSEQRGNTIY
>NA|TRBV7-2|TRBD2
ASSSKTSGVKGTQY
>NA|TRBV6-5|NA
ASSVDRGYGYT
>NA|TRBV25-1|NA
ASSDRGFTDGYT
>NA|TRBV10-3|NA
AIRAGKRAPYGYT
>NA|TRBV27|NA
ASSLRGNRYEQY
>NA|TRBV27|NA
ASKRDNLSNQPQH
>NA|TRBV18|TRBD2
ASSPPLAEQETQY
>NA|TRBV2|TRBD2
ASRTPGLAGDYEQY
>NA|TRBV7-9|TRBD2
ASSHRGGLAGLKNEQF
>NA|TRBV19|NA
ASSTGVLGSPLH
>NA|TRBV19|TRBD1
ASRGTGTLNYGYT
>NA|TRBV10-3|TRBD1
AISFLQGEDGYT
>NA|TRBV7-2|NA
ASSPAGTNTGELF
>NA|TRBV27|NA
ASTSTENTEAF
>NA|TRBV28|TRBD1
ASSTRAGTGTSGYT
>NA|TRBV14|TRBD1
ASSQDRGQGRTGELF
>NA|TRBV11-2|NA
ASSLDLSYNSPLH